This T cell receptor (beta chain) derives from a study of human T cells and chemical hapten exposure. This clonotype has a count of ten or more. Its antigen is unknown. Trimming cost V 0 bases and J 1 base; bases outside gene matches: 3. Germline V CDR1 and CDR2: SGHRS, YFSETQ. The CDR3 contains 15 residues. Noted time point: pre-sensitization, week 0. Described treatment: therapeutic diphenylcyclopropenone sensitization with weekly scalp DPC. One entry per CDR3 protein results from TCRdb running MiXCR on the RACE reads. The sample includes about 98,000 distinct CDR3 sequences, about a tenth of them seen just once. Study results and limitations: Donors, who had alopecia, may show an immune response that differs from healthy people's.

The sample was whole blood, taken in connection with sensitization to the hapten diphenylcyclopropenone (DPC). This sequence joins TRBV5-1 and TRBJ2-7, with 8 bases that match TRBD1. The source is a woman aged 60-70 years with alopecia areata. Some clones in this sample may be carry-over from other donors' samples. CDR3 residues: CASSLVGQESYEQYF. CDR3 DNA sequence: TGCGCCAGCAGCTTGGTGGGACAGGAGTCCTACGAGCAGTACTTC.